This T cell receptor (beta chain) was obtained from a study of shared clonotypes between healthy human individuals. From germline, CDR1 is MGHRA and CDR2 YSYEKL. The CDR3 loop spans 17 amino acids. V lost 4 bases to trimming and J lost 7 bases; unmatched junction nucleotides: 14. Per sorted-subset replicate PCR, input was around 200 ng DNA, representing tens of thousands of T cell genomes. Sequencing used immunoSEQ multiplex PCR; TCRdb keeps in-frame clones, though not all of them. This table has 2 million to 3 million clones, approximately 94% appearing once. This sequence was found in a man between 18 and 29 years old in good health. Some clones in this sample may be carry-over from other donors' samples. Specimen: naive CD4+ T cells from PBMCs. Subset defined: CD45RA+ positively selected. V usage is TRBV4-1 and J usage is TRBJ2-1; 9 positions match TRBD2. The CDR3 reads CASSPTNSGSVRNEQFF. In DNA, the CDR3 is TGCGCCAGCAGCCCAACGAATAGCGGGAGTGTCAGAAATGAGCAGTTCTTC.